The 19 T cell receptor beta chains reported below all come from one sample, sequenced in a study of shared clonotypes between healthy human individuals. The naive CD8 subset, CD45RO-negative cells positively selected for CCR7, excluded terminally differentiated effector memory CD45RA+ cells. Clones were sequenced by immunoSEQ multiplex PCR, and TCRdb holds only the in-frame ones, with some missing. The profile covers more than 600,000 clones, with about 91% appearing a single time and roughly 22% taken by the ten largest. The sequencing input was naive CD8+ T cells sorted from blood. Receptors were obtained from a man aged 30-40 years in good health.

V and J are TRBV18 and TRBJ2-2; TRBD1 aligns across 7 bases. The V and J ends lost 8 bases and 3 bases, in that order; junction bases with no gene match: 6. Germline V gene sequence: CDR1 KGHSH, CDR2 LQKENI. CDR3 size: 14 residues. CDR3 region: CASTGTAYTGELFF. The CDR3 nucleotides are TGTGCCAGCACGGGGACAGCTTACACCGGGGAGCTGTTTTTT.

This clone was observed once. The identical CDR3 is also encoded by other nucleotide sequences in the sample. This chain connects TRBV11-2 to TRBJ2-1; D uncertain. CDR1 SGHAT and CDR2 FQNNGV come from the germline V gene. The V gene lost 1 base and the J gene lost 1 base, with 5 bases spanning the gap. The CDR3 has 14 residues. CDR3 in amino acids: CASSLGGSYNEQFF. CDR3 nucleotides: TGTGCCAGCAGCTTAGGTGGGTCCTACAATGAGCAGTTCTTC.

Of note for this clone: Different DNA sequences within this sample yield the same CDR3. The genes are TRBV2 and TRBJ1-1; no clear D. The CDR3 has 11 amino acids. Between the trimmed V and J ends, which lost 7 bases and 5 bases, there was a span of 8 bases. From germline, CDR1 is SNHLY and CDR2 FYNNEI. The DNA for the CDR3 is TGTGCCAGCACCTGGGGTACTGAAGCTTTCTTT. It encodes CASTWGTEAFF.

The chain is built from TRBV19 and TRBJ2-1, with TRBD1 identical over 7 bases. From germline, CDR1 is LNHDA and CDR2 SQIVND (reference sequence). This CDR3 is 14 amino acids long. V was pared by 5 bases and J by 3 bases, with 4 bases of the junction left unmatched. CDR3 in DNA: TGTGCCAGTAGTGTCCGACAGGGCTACAATGAGCAGTTCTTC. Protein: CASSVRQGYNEQFF.

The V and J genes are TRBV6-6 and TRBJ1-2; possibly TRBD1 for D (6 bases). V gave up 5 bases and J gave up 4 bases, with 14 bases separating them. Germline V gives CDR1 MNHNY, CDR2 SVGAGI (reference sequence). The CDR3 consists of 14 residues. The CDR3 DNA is TGTGCCAGCAGTCATTGGGACAAGTCCTATGGCTACACCTTC. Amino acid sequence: CASSHWDKSYGYTF.

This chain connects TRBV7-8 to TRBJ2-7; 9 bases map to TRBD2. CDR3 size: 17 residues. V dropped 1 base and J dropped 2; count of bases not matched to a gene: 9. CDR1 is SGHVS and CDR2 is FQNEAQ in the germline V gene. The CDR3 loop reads CASSLGGGTSRAYEQYF. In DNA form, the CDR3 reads TGTGCCAGCAGCTTAGGGGGTGGGACTAGCAGGGCCTACGAGCAGTACTTC.

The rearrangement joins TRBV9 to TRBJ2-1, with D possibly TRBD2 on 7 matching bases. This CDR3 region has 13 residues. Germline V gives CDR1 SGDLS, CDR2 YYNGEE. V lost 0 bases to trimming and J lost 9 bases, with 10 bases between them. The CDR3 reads CASSVGEGVEQFF. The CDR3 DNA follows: TGTGCCAGCAGCGTAGGGGAGGGGGTTGAGCAGTTCTTC.

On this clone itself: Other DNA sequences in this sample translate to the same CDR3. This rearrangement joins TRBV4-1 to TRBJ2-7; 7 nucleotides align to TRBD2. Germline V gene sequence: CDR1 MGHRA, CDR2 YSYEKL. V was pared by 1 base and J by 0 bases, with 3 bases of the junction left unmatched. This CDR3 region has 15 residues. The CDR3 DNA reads TGCGCCAGCAGCCAAGTAGCGGGCAGCTCCTACGAGCAGTACTTC. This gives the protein CASSQVAGSSYEQYF.

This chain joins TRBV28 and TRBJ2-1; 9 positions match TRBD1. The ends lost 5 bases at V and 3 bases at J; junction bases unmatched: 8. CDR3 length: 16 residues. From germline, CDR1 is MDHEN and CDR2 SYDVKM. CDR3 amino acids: CASSKLDRGLYNEQFF. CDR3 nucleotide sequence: TGTGCCAGCAGTAAACTGGACAGGGGACTCTACAATGAGCAGTTCTTC.

In DNA form, the CDR3 reads TGTGCCAGCAGCTTGATGGGTAGTGAGCAGTTCTTC. The encoded protein is CASSLMGSEQFF. This chain links TRBV5-4 with TRBJ2-1, with unresolved D. Germline V gives CDR1 SGHNT, CDR2 YYREEE (reference sequence). The germline V and J ends were trimmed by 1 base and 9 bases, with 8 bases remaining between them. The CDR3 is 12 amino acids.

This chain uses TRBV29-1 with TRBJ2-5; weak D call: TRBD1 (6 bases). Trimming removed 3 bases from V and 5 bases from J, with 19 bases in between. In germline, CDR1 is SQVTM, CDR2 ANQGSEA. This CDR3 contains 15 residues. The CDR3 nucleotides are TGCAGCGTTGACCAACTCAGGGGCAGGTCGGAGACCCAGTACTTC. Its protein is CSVDQLRGRSETQYF.

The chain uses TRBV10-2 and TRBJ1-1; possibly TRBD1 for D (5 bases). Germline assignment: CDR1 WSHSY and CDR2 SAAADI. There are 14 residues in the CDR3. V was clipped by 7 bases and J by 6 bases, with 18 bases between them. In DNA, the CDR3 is TGCGCCAGCACCCACCAGGGTTTAGTCTCTGAAGCTTTCTTT. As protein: CASTHQGLVSEAFF.

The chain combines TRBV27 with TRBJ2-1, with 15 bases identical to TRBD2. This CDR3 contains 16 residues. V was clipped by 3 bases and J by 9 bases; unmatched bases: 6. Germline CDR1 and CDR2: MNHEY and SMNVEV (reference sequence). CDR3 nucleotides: TGTGCCAGCAGTTTCCGGACTAGCGGGAGGGCCGGTGAGCAGTTCTTC. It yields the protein CASSFRTSGRAGEQFF.

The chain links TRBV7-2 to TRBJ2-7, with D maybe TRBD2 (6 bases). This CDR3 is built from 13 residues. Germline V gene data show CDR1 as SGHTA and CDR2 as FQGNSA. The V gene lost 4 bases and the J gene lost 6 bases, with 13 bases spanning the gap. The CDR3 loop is CASSSGVNVEQYF. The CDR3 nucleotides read TGTGCCAGCAGCTCGGGGGTCAACGTCGAGCAGTACTTC.

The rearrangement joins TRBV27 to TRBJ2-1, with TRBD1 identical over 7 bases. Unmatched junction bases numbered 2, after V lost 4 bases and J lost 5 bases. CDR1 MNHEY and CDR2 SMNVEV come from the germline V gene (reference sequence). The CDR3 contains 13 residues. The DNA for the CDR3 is TGTGCCAGCAGTTGGGGACAGCACAATGAGCAGTTCTTC. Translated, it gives CASSWGQHNEQFF.

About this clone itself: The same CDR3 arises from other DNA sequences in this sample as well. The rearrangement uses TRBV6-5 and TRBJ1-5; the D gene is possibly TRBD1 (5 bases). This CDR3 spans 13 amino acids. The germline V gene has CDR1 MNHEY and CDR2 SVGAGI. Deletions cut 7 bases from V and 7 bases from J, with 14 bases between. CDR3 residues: CASNQGAGQPQHF. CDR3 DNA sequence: TGTGCCAGCAACCAGGGAGCAGGGCAGCCCCAGCATTTT.

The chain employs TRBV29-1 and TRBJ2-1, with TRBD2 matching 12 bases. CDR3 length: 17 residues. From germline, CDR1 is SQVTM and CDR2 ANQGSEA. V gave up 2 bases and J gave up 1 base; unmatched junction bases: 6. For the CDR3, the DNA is TGCAGCGTTGAAACCTCGACTAGCGGGAGTTCCTACAATGAGCAGTTCTTC. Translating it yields CSVETSTSGSSYNEQFF.

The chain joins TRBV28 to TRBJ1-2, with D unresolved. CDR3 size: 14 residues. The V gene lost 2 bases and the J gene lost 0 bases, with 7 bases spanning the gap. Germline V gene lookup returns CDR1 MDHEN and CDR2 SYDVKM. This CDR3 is CASSLLGSNYGYTF. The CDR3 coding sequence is TGTGCCAGCAGTTTACTGGGGTCTAACTATGGCTACACCTTC.

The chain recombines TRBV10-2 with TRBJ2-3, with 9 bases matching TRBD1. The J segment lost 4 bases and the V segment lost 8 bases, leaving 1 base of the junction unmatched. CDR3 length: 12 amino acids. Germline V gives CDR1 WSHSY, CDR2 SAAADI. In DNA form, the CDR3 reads TGCGCCAGCCGACAGGGGGCAGATACGCAGTATTTT. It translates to CASRQGADTQYF.